The TCR beta chain described here comes from a study of cytomegalovirus exposure and HLA in healthy donors. Findings and caveats of the study: Overall, approximately 180 TCR beta chains were annotated as cytomegalovirus-associated.

The donors were healthy bone marrow donors. PCR amplification relied on 60 Vbeta primers (plus 13 Jbeta primers). Method: immunoSEQ multiplex PCR; TCRdb's copy keeps in-frame clones and lacks some. The sample shows roughly 100,000 clones, about two thirds of them seen only once. The CDR3 extends over 15 amino acids. CDR1 LGHNA and CDR2 YSLEER come from the germline V gene. Trimming cost V 6 bases and J 8 bases; bases outside gene matches: 7. This clone was counted between two and nine times. Its antigen remains unidentified. The sample was PBMCs. J is TRBJ2-1 and V is TRBV4-3, with TRBD2 identical over 13 bases. This receptor was taken from a female donor in good health and CMV-seronegative. CDR3 amino acids: CASRTTSGRNDEQFF. The DNA for the CDR3 is TGCGCCAGCAGAACGACTAGCGGGAGGAATGATGAGCAGTTCTTC.